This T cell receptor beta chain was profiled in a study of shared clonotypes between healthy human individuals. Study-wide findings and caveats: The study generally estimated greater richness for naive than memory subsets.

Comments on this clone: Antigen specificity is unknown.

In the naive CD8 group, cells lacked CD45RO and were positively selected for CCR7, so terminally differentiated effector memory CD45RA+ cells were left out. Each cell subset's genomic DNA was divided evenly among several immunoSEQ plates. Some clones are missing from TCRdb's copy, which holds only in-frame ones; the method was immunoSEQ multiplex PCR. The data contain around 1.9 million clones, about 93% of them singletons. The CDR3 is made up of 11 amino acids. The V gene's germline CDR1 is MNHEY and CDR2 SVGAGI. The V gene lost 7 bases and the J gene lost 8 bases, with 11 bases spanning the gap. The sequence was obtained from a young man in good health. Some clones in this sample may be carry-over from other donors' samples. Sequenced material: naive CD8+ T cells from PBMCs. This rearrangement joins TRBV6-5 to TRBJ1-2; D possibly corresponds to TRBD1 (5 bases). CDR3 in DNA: TGTGCCAGCATCGGGGCGCGAGGCTACACCTTC. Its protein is CASIGARGYTF.